This TCR beta chain appears in the sequencing data of a study of immune heterogeneity within non-small cell lung tumors. Study as a whole: Histologically, 4 tumors were squamous cell carcinomas and 9 to 10 were non-squamous carcinomas. The remaining 1 tumor was not otherwise specified. Study-wide results and caveats: Individual patients' high-frequency T-cell receptor beta clonotypes were largely distinct from one another. Identical dominant CDR3 beta clonotypes recurred across a patient's tumor sites, together with site-unique high-frequency clones.

This clonotype is classed as medium-sized. Its antigen is still unknown. The template for each sample was about 660 ng of genomic DNA, which had been extracted from bulk tumor tissue. Far-apart biopsies, several per primary tumor, were taken during surgery. Curative surgical treatment was performed in patients who had newly diagnosed, untreated non-small cell lung cancer. Sample donors consisted of newly diagnosed non-small cell lung cancer patients who were undergoing surgery with curative intent. In a multiplex PCR, 32 V and 13 J primers amplified TCR beta CDR3. Each CDR3 protein gets one entry after TCRdb re-called the multiplex PCR reads with MiXCR. The data contain thousands of distinct CDR3 sequences, around 28% of them seen just once; the ten biggest clones take up 16%. V was trimmed by 4 bases and J by 4 bases, leaving 13 bases between them. The CDR3 is 14 residues long. Germline CDR1 and CDR2: SNHLY and FYNNEI.

The chain carries TRBV2 and TRBJ1-1; D uncertain. This receptor was obtained from a man between 60 and 75 years old with non-small cell lung cancer. Sequencing used lung tumor tissue. In nucleotides, the CDR3 is TGTGCCAGCAGTGGGATAGGGTGGGCCACTGAAGCTTTCTTT. It codes for CASSGIGWATEAFF.